The 7 T cell receptor beta chains reported below all come from one sample, sequenced in a study of OX40 agonist ivuxolimab in advanced cancers. Using immunoSEQ multiplex PCR, the repertoire was profiled, and TCRdb retains in-frame clones only, with some absent. The table shows about 70,000 clones, with about 90% occurring only once. The starting material was CD4+ or CD8+ T cells sorted from blood, obtained in a trial of the OX40 agonist ivuxolimab. The receptors originated from an adult with an advanced solid tumor such as melanoma, head and neck, liver or kidney cancer.

V usage is TRBV2 and J usage is TRBJ2-7; D unresolved. V lost 5 bases and J lost 0, with 11 bases in between. This CDR3 comprises 14 residues. Per the germline V gene, CDR1 is SNHLY and CDR2 is FYNNEI. The CDR3 nucleotides are TGTGCCAGCAGTTTGAAATACGGCTCCTACGAGCAGTACTTC. Translation: CASSLKYGSYEQYF.

The chain combines TRBV20-1 with TRBJ2-7; D remains ambiguous. Trimming took 6 bases from V and 6 from J, leaving 9 bases between them. This CDR3 contains 10 residues. The germline CDR1 and CDR2 sequences are DFQATT and SNEGSKA (reference sequence). The CDR3 DNA reads as TGCAGTGCCTCCCTGGGCGAGCAGTACTTC. Translated: CSASLGEQYF.

The chain recombines TRBV10-2 with TRBJ2-1; the D is unclear. The CDR3 spans 11 residues. Germline CDR1 is WSHSY and CDR2 is SAAADI. The V end was cut by 8 bases, the J end by 5 bases, with 7 bases between. CDR3 coding DNA: TGCGCCAGCCCCCGACACAATGAGCAGTTCTTC. Residues: CASPRHNEQFF.

This sequence joins TRBV7-3 and TRBJ2-2; D is unresolved. V was cut by 5 bases and J by 6 bases, with 7 bases left in between. This CDR3 contains 12 residues. Germline V gene data show CDR1 as SGHTA and CDR2 as FQGTGA. The CDR3 protein is CASSLPAGELFF. In nucleotides, the CDR3 is TGTGCCAGCAGCCTCCCGGCCGGGGAGCTGTTTTTT.

This chain uses TRBV19 with TRBJ2-7; a weak D match, TRBD2 (6 bases). In germline, CDR1 is LNHDA, CDR2 SQIVND (reference sequence). Between the trimmed V and J ends, which lost 5 bases and 0 bases, there was a span of 8 bases. This CDR3 spans 13 amino acids. CDR3 sequence reads: CASSDGSSYEQYF. In nucleotides, the CDR3 is TGTGCCAGTAGTGACGGGAGCTCCTACGAGCAGTACTTC.

The gene calls are TRBV5-5 and TRBJ2-7; tentative D call: TRBD2 (5 bases). Looked up from germline, CDR1 is SGHKS and CDR2 is YYEKEE (reference sequence). Trimming left V 2 bases short and J 2 bases short, with 11 bases between. The CDR3 consists of 14 residues. CDR3 nucleotides: TGTGCCAGCAGCTTATCAGGAGGCCCCTACGAGCAGTACTTC. The encoded protein is CASSLSGGPYEQYF.

This sequence joins TRBV10-1 and TRBJ2-2; D gene ambiguous. This CDR3 spans 13 amino acids. V shed 6 bases and J shed 6 bases, with 11 bases lying between them. Germline V CDR1 and CDR2: WNHNN, SYGVQD (reference sequence). CDR3 protein: CASRASPPGELFF. CDR3 nucleotide sequence: TGCGCCAGCAGGGCCAGTCCGCCCGGGGAGCTGTTTTTT.